The clone carrying this T cell receptor beta chain appeared a single time. This sample stems from a study of blood T cell repertoires in COVID-19. For the study at large: The origin of the acute and convalescent COVID-19 samples was the United States, Italy and Spain.

In the authors' methods: Estimated nucleated cell counts came from reference gene primer amplification. TCRdb's table, derived via immunoSEQ multiplex PCR, lists solely in-frame clones and lacks some. Clone size and V and J calls were adopted from that table, with D and trimming inferred from the DNA. This sample has some 200,000 clones; 94% occur once, and the top ten carry roughly 0.7%. CDR3 size: 11 residues. Trimming removed 2 bases from V and 3 bases from J, with 4 bases in between. Germline V gene lookup returns CDR1 DFQATT and CDR2 SNEGSKA (reference sequence). Patients at the Seattle site were enrolled during active infection and followed longitudinally.

The source material was peripheral blood. The sequence derives from a man in his thirties or forties with COVID-19, enrolled during active disease. V usage is TRBV20-1 and J usage is TRBJ2-5; D unresolved. CDR3 nucleotides: TGCAGTGCTAGACGGGAAGAGACCCAGTACTTC. Translating gives CSARREETQYF.